The rows below give T cell receptor beta chains drawn from one sample of a study of STAT5B mutations in CD4+ large granular lymphocyte leukemia. Data came from immunoSEQ multiplex PCR; TCRdb stores just in-frame clones and leaves some out. The table shows some 40,000 clones, with approximately 86% occurring only once. Material: CD4+ T cells from blood buffy coats. These receptors all stem from a human donor in good health. Both conserved end residues are part of each CDR3. Each record gives: J gene, D gene, clone size, V gene, CDR3 protein, CDR3 DNA. D genes are given only for firm matches. Part of the rows lack a size; the others show once, few, many or a class for expanded clones.

TRBJ1-1,-,-,TRBV28,CASSTPGQNTEAFF,TGTGCCAGCAGTACGCCGGGACAGAACACTGAAGCTTTCTTT
TRBJ2-1,-,-,TRBV11-1,CASSTRAWNEQFF,TGTGCCAGCAGCACGCGGGCGTGGAATGAGCAGTTCTTC
TRBJ2-3,TRBD1,-,TRBV15,CATSRGQGAGDTQYF,TGTGCCACCAGCAGAGGACAGGGGGCGGGAGATACGCAGTATTTT
TRBJ2-7,-,few,TRBV18,CASSPPSVVSEQYF,TGTGCCAGCTCACCACCCTCCGTGGTCTCCGAGCAGTACTTC
TRBJ2-5,-,-,TRBV27,CASSIRGPGDETQYF,TGTGCCAGCAGCATCAGGGGCCCAGGGGACGAGACCCAGTACTTC
TRBJ2-1,TRBD1,-,TRBV9,CASSPKGQGKVEQFF,TGTGCCAGCAGCCCCAAGGGACAGGGTAAGGTTGAGCAGTTCTTC
TRBJ1-3,TRBD1,-,TRBV5-1,CASTTGGTGNTIYF,TGCGCCAGTACCACAGGGGGAACTGGAAACACCATATATTTT
TRBJ2-3,-,once,TRBV7-9,CASSLGFNTDTQYF,TGTGCCAGCAGCTTGGGCTTCAACACAGATACGCAGTATTTT
TRBJ2-1,-,-,TRBV5-6,CASSLSIGQTNEQFF,TGTGCCAGCAGCTTGAGTATAGGACAGACCAATGAGCAGTTCTTC
TRBJ1-1,-,-,TRBV7-2,CASSLVAVAEAFF,TGTGCCAGCAGCTTAGTGGCAGTTGCTGAAGCTTTCTTT
TRBJ2-7,-,-,TRBV27,CASSLFPLAEQYF,TGTGCCAGCAGTTTATTCCCCTTAGCCGAGCAGTACTTC
TRBJ1-2,TRBD1,-,TRBV30,CAWSDRGVGYTF,TGTGCCTGGAGTGACAGGGGTGTAGGCTACACCTTC
TRBJ2-2,TRBD1,once,TRBV6-4,CASQQGARTGELFF,TGTGCCAGCCAACAGGGGGCGCGCACCGGGGAGCTGTTTTTT
TRBJ2-1,-,-,TRBV2,CASSDRGLSYNEQFF,TGTGCCAGCAGTGACCGCGGGTTATCCTACAATGAGCAGTTCTTC
TRBJ1-5,-,once,TRBV19,CASSIGRSNQPQHF,TGTGCCAGTAGTATTGGGAGGAGCAATCAGCCCCAGCATTTT
TRBJ2-1,TRBD1,-,TRBV7-3,CASSLVGTGQNNEQFF,TGTGCCAGCAGCCTAGTAGGGACAGGGCAAAACAATGAGCAGTTCTTC
TRBJ1-3,-,-,TRBV30,CAWSPVGGNTIYF,TGTGCCTGGAGTCCCGTGGGAGGAAACACCATATATTTT
TRBJ2-7,TRBD2,-,TRBV7-2,CASSLAAGGPYEQYF,TGTGCCAGCAGCTTAGCGGCGGGAGGGCCCTACGAGCAGTACTTC
TRBJ2-1,-,-,TRBV10-2,CATEMRALSSYNEQFF,TGCGCCACCGAAATGCGGGCCTTAAGCTCCTACAATGAGCAGTTCTTC
TRBJ1-1,-,-,TRBV7-2,CASSFSGGVNTEAFF,TGTGCCAGCAGCTTCAGTGGCGGGGTGAACACTGAAGCTTTCTTT
TRBJ2-2,-,-,TRBV4-1,CASSQTSGSVKPGELFF,TGCGCCAGCAGCCAAACCTCGGGATCTGTGAAGCCCGGGGAGCTGTTTTTT
TRBJ1-2,-,-,TRBV11-2,CASSTRQGLNYGYTF,TGTGCCAGCAGCACGCGGCAGGGACTTAACTATGGCTACACCTTC
TRBJ1-1,-,-,TRBV7-8,CASSSSFQGSTEAFF,TGTGCCAGCAGCTCCAGTTTTCAGGGGAGCACTGAAGCTTTCTTT
TRBJ2-1,-,-,TRBV29-1,CSGRGEKPYEQFF,TGCAGCGGTAGGGGGGAGAAGCCATATGAGCAGTTCTTC
TRBJ2-6,-,-,TRBV12-2,CASRLRPGDGTSGSYRSGANVLTF,TGTGCAAGTCGCTTACGTCCAGGCGACGGGACTAGCGGGAGTTACCGCTCTGGGGCCAACGTCCTGACTTTC
TRBJ1-3,-,-,TRBV27,CASSFTGGGGPSGNTIYF,TGTGCCAGCAGTTTCACAGGCGGAGGGGGGCCCTCTGGAAACACCATATATTTT
TRBJ1-2,-,-,TRBV5-1,CASSLGQNYGYTF,TGCGCCAGCAGCCTAGGACAGAACTATGGCTACACCTTC
TRBJ1-2,-,-,TRBV28,CASSPTYNPEGYTF,TGTGCCAGCAGTCCGACTTACAACCCGGAAGGCTACACCTTC
TRBJ1-1,TRBD1,-,TRBV19,CASRPGGPYLNTEAFF,TGTGCCAGCAGGCCAGGGGGCCCCTACTTGAACACTGAAGCTTTCTTT
TRBJ2-6,TRBD1,-,TRBV7-9,CASSGGRVLSGANVLTF,TGTGCCAGCTCAGGGGGCAGGGTACTTTCTGGGGCCAACGTCCTGACTTTC
TRBJ1-3,TRBD1,few,TRBV27,CASSLRQGAGNTIYF,TGTGCCAGCAGTCTCCGACAGGGTGCAGGAAACACCATATATTTT
TRBJ2-1,TRBD2,-,TRBV9,CASSSRGGLADFLRGNEQFF,TGTGCCAGCAGCTCGCGGGGAGGTCTAGCGGACTTCCTGAGGGGCAATGAGCAGTTCTTC
TRBJ2-6,TRBD2,-,TRBV27,CASSGEGEGLAFSGANVLTF,TGTGCCAGCAGTGGTGAGGGAGAGGGACTAGCTTTCTCTGGGGCCAACGTCCTGACTTTC
TRBJ1-1,TRBD1,once,TRBV10-1,CASRGQGANTEAFF,TGCGCCAGCAGAGGACAGGGGGCGAACACTGAAGCTTTCTTT
TRBJ2-2,TRBD1,-,TRBV6-1,CASSERGRGQGDTGELFF,TGTGCCAGCAGTGAAAGGGGTAGAGGACAGGGGGACACCGGGGAGCTGTTTTTT